The T cell receptor beta chain described here comes from a study of blood T cell repertoires in COVID-19. On the study more broadly: Samples of COVID-19 (acute and convalescent) were obtained from the United States, Italy and Spain. PBMCs, B-cell-depleted T cells, or T cells provided the cDNA or gDNA that made up the material.

Methods used by the authors: Nucleated cell counts were estimated from reference gene primer amplification. The method was immunoSEQ multiplex PCR; TCRdb's version includes in-frame clones alone and lacks a portion of them. The DNA gave D and trimming, while V, J and clone size come from that table. The sample shows about 150,000 clones, more than 65% of them seen only once. Material for sequencing was peripheral blood. This clonotype originated in a woman in her forties or fifties with acute or convalescent COVID-19.

In DNA form, the CDR3 reads TGTGCCAGCAGCTTAGCGACAGGGGGCACTGAAGCTTTCTTT. Translation: CASSLATGGTEAFF. The rearrangement links TRBV7-8 to TRBJ1-1; 9 bases line up with TRBD1. V shed 0 bases, J shed 4 bases, and the junction held 0 bases outside the gene matches. This CDR3 comprises 14 residues. Per the germline V gene, CDR1 is SGHVS and CDR2 is FQNEAQ.